Listed here are 23 T cell receptor beta chains from one sample, sequenced in a study of T cells after yellow fever vaccination. One entry per CDR3 protein, called by TCRdb with MiXCR from the 5' RACE reads. Seen here are about 350,000 distinct CDR3 sequences, roughly 4% observed once, and the top ten hold about 26%. The source was PBMCs, collected 5 days after the yellow fever booster vaccination. The receptors here all came from a man aged 18 to 35 who received the YFV17D yellow fever vaccine.

This chain connects TRBV20-1 to TRBJ1-4, with D possibly matching TRBD1 (5 bases). Germline loops: CDR1 DFQATT, CDR2 SNEGSKA (reference sequence). Trimming removed 2 bases from V and 0 bases from J, with 7 bases in between. This CDR3 has 14 amino acids. CDR3 sequence reads: CSARSTATNEKLFF. The CDR3 nucleotides are TGCAGTGCTAGATCGACAGCAACTAATGAAAAACTGTTTTTT.

This clonotype was seen repeatedly, ten times or more. The chain links TRBV5-1 to TRBJ2-2; D is undetermined. This CDR3 spans 14 amino acids. Trimming removed 0 bases from V and 5 bases from J, with 8 bases in between. The germline V gene has CDR1 SGHRS and CDR2 YFSETQ. CDR3 DNA: TGCGCCAGCAGCTTGGCCGGCCGGACCGGGGAGCTGTTTTTT. It encodes CASSLAGRTGELFF. Variable domain in full (rest from reference TRBV5-1 and TRBJ2-2): KAGVTQTPRYLIKTRGQQVTLSCSPISGHRSVSWYQQTPGQGLQFLFEYFSETQRNKGNFPGRFSGRQFSNSRSEMNVSTLELGDSALYLCASSLAGRTGELFFGEGSRLTVL.

This clonotype has at least ten counts. The J gene is TRBJ1-6, the V gene TRBV4-3; tentatively, D is TRBD1 (5 bases). V lost 2 bases and J 10 bases, leaving 15 bases between the germline ends. This CDR3 is built from 15 residues. Per the germline V gene, CDR1 is LGHNA and CDR2 is YSLEER. The CDR3 sequence: CASSQRDGGRSPLHF. CDR3 nucleotide sequence: TGCGCCAGCAGCCAAAGGGATGGGGGTCGGTCACCCCTCCACTTT.

There are many counts of this clonotype. The chain carries TRBV9 and TRBJ2-1; D remains unclear. Germline CDR1 reads SGDLS; CDR2 reads YYNGEE. There are 14 residues in the CDR3. Trimming pared 0 bases from V and 8 bases from J, leaving 12 bases between. The chain's CDR3 is CASSVAWIWDEQFF. In nucleotides, the CDR3 is TGTGCCAGCAGCGTAGCATGGATCTGGGATGAGCAGTTCTTC.

The chain carries TRBV28 and TRBJ2-7; D is unclear. The CDR3 covers 12 residues. V was cut by 6 bases and J by 4 bases, with 10 bases left in between. The germline V gene encodes CDR1 MDHEN and CDR2 SYDVKM. The CDR3 loop is CASSMPRYEQYF. For the CDR3, the DNA is TGTGCCAGCAGCATGCCCCGTTACGAGCAGTACTTC.

This chain joins TRBV7-7 and TRBJ2-7, with D possibly being TRBD1 (6 bases). Per the germline V gene, CDR1 is SSHAT and CDR2 is FNYEAQ (reference sequence). V was pared by 5 bases and J by 3 bases, with 11 bases between. This CDR3 has 13 residues. This chain's CDR3 is CASSPSDSYEQYF. CDR3 sequence (DNA): TGTGCCAGCAGCCCCTCGGACAGCTACGAGCAGTACTTC.

The table lists this clonotype with many counts. The gene calls are TRBV28 and TRBJ2-1; D not certain. Trimming took off 5 bases at V and 12 bases at J, with 14 bases between the two ends. The CDR3 is made up of 12 amino acids. Looked up from germline, CDR1 is MDHEN and CDR2 is SYDVKM. The CDR3 reads CASSPSGRTQFF. CDR3 bases: TGTGCCAGCAGTCCGAGTGGGCGGACGCAGTTCTTC.

A few counts support this clonotype. V and J are TRBV4-1 and TRBJ2-3; perhaps D is TRBD1 or TRBD2 (5 bases each). The V gene's germline CDR1 is MGHRA and CDR2 YSYEKL. The CDR3 contains 17 residues. The V and J ends lost 0 bases and 2 bases respectively, with 15 bases between them. As DNA, the CDR3 is TGCGCCAGCAGCCAAGAGGTACCGGGACGTCCCACAGATACGCAGTATTTT. Its protein product is CASSQEVPGRPTDTQYF.

The chain employs TRBV5-1 and TRBJ1-1; maybe TRBD1 (6 bases). Germline CDR1 reads SGHRS; CDR2 reads YFSETQ. V was clipped by 0 bases and J by 10 bases, with 19 bases between them. This CDR3 is 15 amino acids long. The CDR3 spells CASSLVAAGGVTAFF. The CDR3 nucleotides read TGCGCCAGCAGCTTGGTGGCCGCGGGGGGCGTTACAGCTTTCTTT.

This clonotype was detected a few times. The J gene is TRBJ1-4, the V gene TRBV20-1; D is perhaps TRBD1 (5 bases). Trimming shortened V by 3 bases and J by 7 bases, and 15 bases separated the two germline ends. This CDR3 has 14 residues. CDR1 and CDR2 (germline): DFQATT, SNEGSKA (reference sequence). The CDR3 DNA sequence: TGCAGTGCTAGCGGGGCAGGGTATTCTGAAAAACTGTTTTTT. Translating it yields CSASGAGYSEKLFF.

This clonotype was counted between two and nine times. This rearrangement joins TRBV10-3 to TRBJ1-1; TRBD1 matches at 9 bases. The length of the CDR3 is 14 residues. Germline CDR1 is ENHRY and CDR2 is SYGVKD. Trimming cost V 6 bases and J 4 bases; bases outside gene matches: 6. The DNA for the CDR3 is TGTGCCATCAGCGTCACACAGGGGGCCACTGAAGCTTTCTTT. Protein product: CAISVTQGATEAFF.

This clonotype showed up many times. This chain connects TRBV5-1 to TRBJ1-6; the match to TRBD1 covers 11 bases. With 3 bases clipped from V and 6 bases from J, the junction kept 5 bases outside the gene matches. CDR3 length equals 16 residues. The germline CDR1 and CDR2 sequences are SGHRS and YFSETQ. The CDR3 nucleotides are TGCGCCAGCAGCTACGGACAGGGGGCGACTAATTCACCCCTCCACTTT. It translates to CASSYGQGATNSPLHF.

The rearrangement uses TRBV6-6 and TRBJ2-7, with D perhaps TRBD1 (6 bases). Germline V gene sequence: CDR1 MNHNY, CDR2 SVGAGI (reference sequence). This CDR3 spans 14 amino acids. Trimming cost V 0 bases and J 0 bases, with 6 bases left between them. CDR3 DNA sequence: TGTGCCAGCAGTTACTCAGGGGGCTCCTACGAGCAGTACGTC. It is translated as CASSYSGGSYEQYV.

This clonotype was seen repeatedly, ten times or more. Here the CDR3 DNA reads TGCGCCAGCACCCTCACCGGACTCCCTGTAGATACGCAGTATTTT. Protein product: CASTLTGLPVDTQYF. V and J are TRBV5-1 and TRBJ2-3, with a possible D match to TRBD2 (5 bases). With 6 bases removed from V and 5 bases from J, the gap between germline ends came to 19 bases. The CDR3 consists of 15 residues. Germline assignment: CDR1 SGHRS and CDR2 YFSETQ.

This clonotype turned up a few times. CDR3 DNA: TGTGCCAGCAGCTTGTATGGAGCCAACGTCCTGACTTTC. Protein: CASSLYGANVLTF. The chain recombines TRBV5-6 with TRBJ2-6; D call uncertain. The length of the CDR3 is 13 residues. Germline assignment: CDR1 SGHDT and CDR2 YYEEEE. V was cut by 1 base and J by 7 bases, with 6 bases left in between.

This clonotype was recorded many times. CDR3 residues: CASSPGTNYGYTF. The CDR3 DNA follows: TGTGCCAGCAGCCCCGGGACGAACTATGGCTACACCTTC. V and J are TRBV7-9 and TRBJ1-2, with a weak D call TRBD1 (5 bases). CDR3 length: 13 residues. V lost 5 bases to trimming and J lost 2 bases, with 9 bases between them. Germline values: CDR1 SEHNR, CDR2 FQNEAQ (reference sequence).

The rearrangement links TRBV6-5 to TRBJ1-1, with a possible D match to TRBD1 (5 bases). The V and J ends lost 5 bases and 1 base respectively, with 20 bases between them. This CDR3 spans 17 amino acids. Germline V CDR1 and CDR2: MNHEY, SVGAGI. CDR3 amino acids: CASSKHWDPRRNTEAFF. CDR3 DNA: TGTGCCAGCAGTAAGCACTGGGACCCTCGGAGGAACACTGAAGCTTTCTTT.

This clonotype came up many times. The chain recombines TRBV10-2 with TRBJ2-7, with 8 bases aligning to TRBD1. V shed 8 bases and J 5 bases; nucleotides not matched to a gene: 8. Germline values: CDR1 WSHSY, CDR2 SAAADI. The CDR3 runs 13 residues. The CDR3 loop reads CASLGTGIHEQYF. CDR3 nucleotide sequence: TGCGCCAGCCTTGGGACAGGAATCCACGAGCAGTACTTC.

This clonotype turned up a few times. The rearrangement joins TRBV3-1 to TRBJ2-7; weak D call: TRBD1 (5 bases). The CDR3 is 15 residues long. V dropped 4 bases and J dropped 0 bases, with 13 bases sitting between them. CDR1 is LGHDT and CDR2 is YNNKEL in the germline V gene (reference sequence). CDR3 DNA: TGTGCCAGCAGCCCGGTTCTGACAGACTCCTACGAGCAGTACTTC. Protein sequence: CASSPVLTDSYEQYF.

This clonotype was picked up a small number of times. The chain has TRBV6-5 and TRBJ1-1, with TRBD1 identical over 7 bases. The CDR3 extends over 13 amino acids. The germline V gene has CDR1 MNHEY and CDR2 SVGAGI. V dropped 6 bases and J dropped 1; count of bases not matched to a gene: 2. The CDR3, as DNA: TGTGCCAGCAGAGGGACAGCGAACACTGAAGCTTTCTTT. It translates to CASRGTANTEAFF.

The chain couples TRBV12-3 or TRBV12-4 to TRBJ2-3, with 8 bases lining up with TRBD2. J gave up 5 bases and V 10 bases, and 14 bases lay outside the gene matches. The CDR3 has 15 residues. DNA for the CDR3: TGTGCCAACACCCTACCGGGACTAGAAGTAGATACGCAGTATTTT. Translated, it gives CANTLPGLEVDTQYF.

This clonotype was seen ten or more times. V and J are TRBV5-4 and TRBJ2-7, with 7 bases matching TRBD2. Per the germline V gene, CDR1 is SGHNT and CDR2 is YYREEE (reference sequence). This CDR3 is built from 12 residues. V shed 4 bases, J shed 7 bases, and the junction held 5 bases outside the gene matches. CDR3 loop: CASSIDGREQYF. The CDR3 DNA reads as TGTGCCAGCAGCATCGACGGGAGGGAGCAGTACTTC.

The chain carries TRBV27 and TRBJ1-4, with D maybe TRBD1 (5 bases). The V and J ends lost 4 bases and 8 bases respectively, with 17 bases between them. Germline CDR1 is MNHEY and CDR2 is SMNVEV (reference sequence). The CDR3 has 15 amino acids. The CDR3 loop reads CASSSRTRPSEKLFF. CDR3 in DNA: TGTGCCAGCAGTTCCCGGACACGGCCTAGCGAAAAACTGTTTTTT.